A selection of T cell receptor beta chains follows, all from one sample in a study of shared T cell receptors in the human thymus. Method: immunoSEQ multiplex PCR; TCRdb's copy keeps in-frame clones and lacks some. This table has hundreds of thousands of clones, roughly 86% appearing once. The same specimen was also included in a second study, on human thymus T cells.

The sequenced sample was thymocytes. These receptor sequences come from a boy less than two years old with a congenital heart defect. Each CDR3 is given with its conserved first and last residue. Fields, in order: J gene, D gene, V gene, CDR3 protein. A D gene is named only where the DNA matches it firmly.

>TRBJ2-3|TRBD2|TRBV4-3
CASSQERTERTSGLTSTDTQYF
>TRBJ1-2|-|TRBV20-1
CGSRSNYGYTF
>TRBJ2-1|-|TRBV11-2
CASSRDKGHEQFF
>TRBJ1-5|TRBD1|TRBV19
CASSIRDRGVGLCNQPQHF
>TRBJ2-7|-|TRBV12-5
CASGSDRYEQYF
>TRBJ2-1|TRBD2|TRBV12-5
CASGPLLAGRYNEQFF
>TRBJ2-2|TRBD2|TRBV4-2
CASTLAGGRTGELFF
>TRBJ2-5|TRBD1|TRBV2
CASIVTGEETQYF
>TRBJ2-5|-|TRBV7-2
CASSSHHRAQETQYF
>TRBJ1-2|-|TRBV5-1
CASRTGQSKFNYGYTF
>TRBJ2-7|TRBD1|TRBV10-3
CAIGGTGAAYEQYF
>TRBJ2-5|TRBD1|TRBV15
CATSRGDSQETQYF
>TRBJ2-7|TRBD2|TRBV6-1
CASSDRGLAGVSF
>TRBJ2-4|-|TRBV5-1
CASRPNVGQAKNIQYF
>TRBJ1-1|-|TRBV7-2
CASSLVGEAFF
>TRBJ2-1|-|TRBV7-9
CASSFCGNEQFF
>TRBJ1-3|-|TRBV28
CASSLNAALPVYTIYF
>TRBJ1-2|-|TRBV30
CAWSDQLSNYGYTF